This T cell receptor beta chain was sequenced in a study of blood T cell repertoires in COVID-19. Study-level background: From the United States, Italy and Spain came samples of acute and convalescent COVID-19.

V was trimmed by 2 bases and J by 4 bases, leaving 12 bases between them. The CDR3 covers 15 residues. Germline V gene lookup returns CDR1 SGHTA and CDR2 FQGNSA. In the study's own analysis: Reference gene primer amplification yielded estimated nucleated cell counts. Assay: immunoSEQ multiplex PCR; the TCRdb copy retains only in-frame clones and omits some. The V and J calls and clone size are taken from that table; D and trimming were inferred from the DNA. The sample shows roughly 150,000 clones, around 80% of them seen only once. The genes are TRBV7-2 and TRBJ1-5; D is perhaps TRBD1 (5 bases). The clonotype was recovered from a human donor with acute or convalescent COVID-19. The donor label of this sample is uncertain. The material sequenced was peripheral blood. This CDR3 is CASSLRSGGNQPQHF. DNA of the CDR3: TGTGCCAGCAGCTTACGGTCGGGGGGAAATCAGCCCCAGCATTTT.